Listed here are 16 T cell receptor beta chains from one sample, sequenced in a study of neurological immune-mediated disorders. A single record per CDR3 protein comes from TCRdb applying MiXCR to the 5' RACE reads. The repertoire consists of around 21,000 distinct CDR3 sequences, with 7.5% occurring once and the leading ten covering less than 20%. Sequencing was carried out using CD8+ T cells from blood. The receptors come from a woman aged 25 to 39 with HTLV-1-associated myelopathy (HAM/TSP).

Ten or more counts support this clonotype. The chain joins TRBV29-1 to TRBJ1-1; D is unresolved. CDR1 and CDR2 (germline): SQVTM, ANQGSEA. Trimming took off 4 bases at V and 4 bases at J, with 10 bases between the two ends. This CDR3 is built from 12 residues. The DNA for the CDR3 is TGCAGCGTTGCTCCCGATCCCACTGAAGCTTTCTTT. It specifies CSVAPDPTEAFF.

There are many counts of this clonotype. This chain uses TRBV3-1 with TRBJ2-1; D unresolved. This CDR3 comprises 14 residues. Germline V gives CDR1 LGHDT, CDR2 YNNKEL (reference sequence). Trimming took 1 base from V and 5 from J, leaving 9 bases between them. The CDR3 region is CASSQVANNNEQFF. The CDR3 DNA reads TGTGCCAGCAGCCAAGTGGCCAACAACAATGAGCAGTTCTTC.

This clonotype appeared many times. This rearrangement joins TRBV16 to TRBJ2-3; D remains unclear. Germline V gene lookup returns CDR1 KGHSY and CDR2 FQNENV. The CDR3 spans 14 residues. Trimming pared 3 bases from V and 4 bases from J, leaving 11 bases between. In DNA form, the CDR3 reads TGTGCCAGCAGCCAGGGTTCCCCATCAGATACGCAGTATTTT. As protein: CASSQGSPSDTQYF.

Many counts were recorded for this clonotype. The chain has TRBV9 and TRBJ2-1, with a tentative D call TRBD1 (7 bases). This CDR3 has 12 residues. V dropped 1 base and J dropped 10 bases, with 9 bases sitting between them. Germline CDR1 and CDR2: SGDLS and YYNGEE. Here the CDR3 DNA reads TGTGCCAGCAGCGTACAGGGGGGCGAGCAGTTCTTC. Its translation: CASSVQGGEQFF.

This clonotype was picked up many times. This CDR3 reads CATSDSHRVRTTEYGYTF. The CDR3 nucleotides are TGTGCCACCAGTGATTCACATCGAGTTAGGACAACTGAGTATGGCTACACCTTC. The chain combines TRBV24-1 with TRBJ1-2; possible D gene TRBD1, 5 bases. Germline lookup yields CDR1 KGHDR and CDR2 SFDVKD. This CDR3 spans 18 amino acids. Deletions cut 2 bases from V and 5 bases from J, with 23 bases between.

This clonotype occurred many times. The chain joins TRBV6-6 to TRBJ2-4, with D perhaps assigned TRBD1 or TRBD2 (6 bases each). The V gene lost 6 bases and the J gene lost 6 bases, with 27 bases spanning the gap. The CDR3 sequence is 18 residues long. Germline lookup yields CDR1 MNHNY and CDR2 SVGAGI (reference sequence). The CDR3 nucleotides are TGTGCCAGCAGCCCCTCCGGGGGCTCGCCGGGGGTGATAAACATTCAGTACTTC. As protein: CASSPSGGSPGVINIQYF.

This clonotype was detected many times. The rearrangement uses TRBV6-5 and TRBJ2-1; D is possibly TRBD2 (6 bases). Trimming removed 0 bases at V and 7 bases at J, with 19 bases between. The germline V gene has CDR1 MNHEY and CDR2 SVGAGI. The CDR3 has 17 amino acids. The CDR3 is CASSYSSALAVGNEQFF. The CDR3, as DNA: TGTGCCAGCAGTTACTCCTCCGCTTTAGCGGTGGGGAATGAGCAGTTCTTC.

This clonotype was observed many times. The chain joins TRBV3-1 to TRBJ2-7, with D tentatively TRBD1 or TRBD2 (5 bases each). CDR1 is LGHDT, CDR2 YNNKEL, per germline (reference sequence). With 1 base removed from V and 10 bases from J, the gap between germline ends came to 32 bases. The CDR3 is 19 amino acids. CDR3 loop: CASSQALHGAGTPDGFQYF. The CDR3 DNA is TGTGCCAGCAGCCAAGCCCTACACGGGGCAGGGACGCCGGATGGCTTTCAGTACTTC.

This clonotype is labeled as medium-sized. This chain links TRBV7-8 with TRBJ2-3; no firm D call. The germline gives CDR1 SGHVS, CDR2 FQNEAQ. Trimming removed 5 bases from V and 5 bases from J, with 20 bases in between. The CDR3 is 16 amino acids. CDR3 region: CASSLVRLWWEDTQYF. The CDR3 region has the DNA TGTGCCAGCAGCCTAGTTCGGCTGTGGTGGGAAGATACGCAGTATTTT. The full variable domain, with the rest looked up from reference TRBV7-8 and TRBJ2-3, is GAGVSQSPRYKVAKRGQDVALRCDPISGHVSLFWYQQALGQGPEFLTYFQNEAQLDKSGLPSDRFFAERPEGSVSTLKIQRTQQEDSAVYLCASSLVRLWWEDTQYFGPGTRLTVL.

This clonotype occurred many times. V is TRBV6-1 and J is TRBJ1-1; D is undetermined. The V gene lost 0 bases and the J gene lost 6 bases, with 17 bases spanning the gap. The CDR3 loop spans 16 amino acids. Per the germline V gene, CDR1 is MNHNS and CDR2 is SASEGT. The CDR3 region is CASSEALDPIEPEAFF. DNA of the CDR3: TGTGCCAGCAGTGAAGCGCTGGACCCCATCGAGCCTGAAGCTTTCTTT.

This clonotype was counted at least ten times. The V call is TRBV10-2, the J call TRBJ2-1; 11 bases match TRBD1. The germline CDR1 and CDR2 sequences are WSHSY and SAAADI. The CDR3 loop spans 14 amino acids. Trimming at V came to 6 bases and at J to 7 bases, leaving 5 bases not matched to a gene. The CDR3 nucleotides are TGCGCCAGCAGATTAGGGACAGGGGGAAATGAGCAGTTCTTC. This gives the protein CASRLGTGGNEQFF.

This clonotype was counted ten times or more. The chain is built from TRBV10-3 and TRBJ2-7, with 7 bases lining up with TRBD1. The ends lost 5 bases at V and 3 bases at J; junction bases unmatched: 7. This CDR3 region has 14 residues. Germline values: CDR1 ENHRY, CDR2 SYGVKD. CDR3 nucleotide sequence: TGTGCCATCAGTACGGGACAGTTCCTCTACGAGCAGTACTTC. Amino acid sequence: CAISTGQFLYEQYF.

This clonotype showed up many times. The chain couples TRBV7-8 to TRBJ2-7; no clear D. V was shortened by 3 bases and J by 0 bases, with 15 bases between the two germline ends. The CDR3 runs 16 residues. Germline CDR1 reads SGHVS; CDR2 reads FQNEAQ. The CDR3: CASSFSTEMSSYEQYF. CDR3 DNA: TGTGCCAGCAGCTTCTCGACGGAGATGAGCTCCTACGAGCAGTACTTC.

In this sample, this clonotype turned up many times. V and J are TRBV14 and TRBJ1-2, with TRBD1 as a possible D gene (5 bases). This CDR3 region has 13 residues. CDR1 and CDR2 from the germline V gene are SGHDN and FVKESK. Trimming shortened V by 0 bases and J by 7 bases, and 9 bases separated the two germline ends. CDR3 region: CASSQDGAGGYTF. CDR3 nucleotide sequence: TGTGCCAGCAGCCAAGATGGGGCAGGTGGCTACACCTTC.

Ten or more counts support this clonotype. The rearrangement joins TRBV5-1 to TRBJ2-1; TRBD2 matches at 10 bases. The CDR3 loop spans 15 amino acids. Per the germline V gene, CDR1 is SGHRS and CDR2 is YFSETQ. Trimming took 4 bases from V and 2 from J; bases not matched to a gene: 3. The CDR3 loop reads CASSPSGGTYNEQFF. CDR3 bases: TGCGCCAGCAGCCCTAGCGGGGGAACCTACAATGAGCAGTTCTTC.

This clonotype is labeled medium-sized. The CDR3 region is CASSLVAGVSTDTQYF. In nucleotides, the CDR3 is TGTGCCAGCAGCTTAGTGGCGGGGGTTAGCACAGATACGCAGTATTTT. This sequence joins TRBV7-2 and TRBJ2-3; 7 nucleotides match TRBD2. CDR3 length: 16 residues. The ends lost 1 base at V and 0 bases at J; junction bases unmatched: 4. CDR1 SGHTA and CDR2 FQGNSA come from the germline V gene.